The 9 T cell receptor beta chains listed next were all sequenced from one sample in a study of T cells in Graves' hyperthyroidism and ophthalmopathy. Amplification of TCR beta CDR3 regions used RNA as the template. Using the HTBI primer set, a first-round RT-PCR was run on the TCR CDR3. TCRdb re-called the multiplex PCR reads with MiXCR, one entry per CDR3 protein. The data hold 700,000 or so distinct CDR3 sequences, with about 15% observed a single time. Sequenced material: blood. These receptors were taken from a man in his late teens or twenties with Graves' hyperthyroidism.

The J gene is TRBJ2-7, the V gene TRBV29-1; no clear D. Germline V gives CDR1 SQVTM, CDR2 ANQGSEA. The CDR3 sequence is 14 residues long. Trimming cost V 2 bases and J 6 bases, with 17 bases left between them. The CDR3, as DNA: TGCAGCGTTGAATCCGCTAGTGCAGGTGGCGAGCAGTACTTC. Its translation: CSVESASAGGEQYF.

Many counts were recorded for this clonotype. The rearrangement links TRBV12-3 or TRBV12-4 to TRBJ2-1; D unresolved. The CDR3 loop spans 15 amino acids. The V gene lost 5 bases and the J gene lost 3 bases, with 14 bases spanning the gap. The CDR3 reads CASSLPRGVYNEQFF. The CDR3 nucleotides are TGTGCCAGCAGTCTACCTAGAGGCGTCTACAATGAGCAGTTCTTC.

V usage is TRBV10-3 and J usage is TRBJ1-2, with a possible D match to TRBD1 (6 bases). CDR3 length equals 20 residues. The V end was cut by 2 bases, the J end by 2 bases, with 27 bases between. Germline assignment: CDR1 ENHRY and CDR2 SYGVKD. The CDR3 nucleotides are TGTGCCATCAGTGAGAGGGTTCACCTAAACCCGGCGGGGGCGAACTATGGCTACACCTTC. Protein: CAISERVHLNPAGANYGYTF.

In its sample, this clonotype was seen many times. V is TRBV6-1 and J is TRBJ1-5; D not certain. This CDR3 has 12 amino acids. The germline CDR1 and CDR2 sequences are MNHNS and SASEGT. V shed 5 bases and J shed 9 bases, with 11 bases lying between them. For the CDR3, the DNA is TGTGCCAGCAGTTACCCTGAGGGGCCCCAGCATTTT. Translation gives CASSYPEGPQHF.

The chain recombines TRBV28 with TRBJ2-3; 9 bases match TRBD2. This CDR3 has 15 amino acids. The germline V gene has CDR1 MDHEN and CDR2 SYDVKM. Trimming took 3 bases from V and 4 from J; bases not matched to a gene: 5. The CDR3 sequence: CASSLRREGADTQYF. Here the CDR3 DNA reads TGTGCCAGCAGTTTGAGGCGGGAGGGGGCAGATACGCAGTATTTT. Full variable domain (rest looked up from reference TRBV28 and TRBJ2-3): DVKVTQSSRYLVKRTGEKVFLECVQDMDHENMFWYRQDPGLGLRLIYFSYDVKMKEKGDIPEGYSVSREKKERFSLILESASTNQTSMYLCASSLRREGADTQYFGPGTRLTVL.

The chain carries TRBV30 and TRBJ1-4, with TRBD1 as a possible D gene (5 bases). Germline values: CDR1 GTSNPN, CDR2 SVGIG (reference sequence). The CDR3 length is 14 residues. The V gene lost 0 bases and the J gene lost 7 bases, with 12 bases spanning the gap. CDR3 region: CAWSVGRVGEKLFF. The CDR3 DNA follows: TGTGCCTGGAGTGTCGGCAGGGTGGGTGAAAAACTGTTTTTT.

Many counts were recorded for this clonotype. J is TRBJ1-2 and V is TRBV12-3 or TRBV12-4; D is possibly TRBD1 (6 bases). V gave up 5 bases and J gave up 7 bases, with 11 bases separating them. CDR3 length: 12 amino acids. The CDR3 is CASSRDRFGYTF. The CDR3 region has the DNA TGTGCCAGCAGTCGAGACAGGTTTGGCTACACCTTC.

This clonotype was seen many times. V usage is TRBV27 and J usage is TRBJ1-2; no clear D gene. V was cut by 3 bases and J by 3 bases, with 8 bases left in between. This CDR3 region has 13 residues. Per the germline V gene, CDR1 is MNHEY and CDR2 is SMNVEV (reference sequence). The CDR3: CASSFGSYYGYTF. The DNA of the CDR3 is TGTGCCAGCAGTTTCGGCTCTTACTATGGCTACACCTTC.

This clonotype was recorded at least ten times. DNA for the CDR3: TGTGCCAGCACTCTACCCTCGGGCCCGGCCTACGAGCAGTACTTC. Translated, it gives CASTLPSGPAYEQYF. The chain links TRBV2 to TRBJ2-7, with no clear D. Germline CDR1 is SNHLY and CDR2 is FYNNEI. The CDR3 runs 15 residues. V was cut by 7 bases and J by 2 bases, with 18 bases left in between. The variable domain in full, with the rest retrieved from reference TRBV2 and TRBJ2-7, is EPEVTQTPSHQVTQMGQEVILRCVPISNHLYFYWYRQILGQKVEFLVSFYNNEISEKSEIFDDQFSVERPDGSNFTLKIRSTKLEDSAMYFCASTLPSGPAYEQYFGPGTRLTVT.